The entry below describes one T cell receptor beta chain. This CDR3 has 14 amino acids. V was pared by 4 bases and J by 2 bases, with 3 bases of the junction left unmatched. Germline CDR1 reads LGHDT; CDR2 reads YNNKEL (reference sequence). Recruits, aged about 18 to 90 years, lived in 24 US areas. Original processing methods: Nucleated cell number was recorded as an estimate derived from reference gene primer amplification. Profiling relied on immunoSEQ multiplex PCR, and the TCRdb table lists in-frame clones only, not all of them. V and J calls and clone size are as listed in that table; D and trimming were resolved from the DNA. In the table there are 200,000 to 250,000 clones, 80% to 85% of which are singletons. These data originate in a study of blood T cell repertoires in COVID-19. Study-wide background: Acute and convalescent COVID-19 samples came from the United States, Italy and Spain. The analysed material was cDNA or gDNA that came from T cells, B-cell-depleted T cells, or PBMCs.

The material sequenced was PBMCs or T cells enriched from blood (not recorded which). This chain uses TRBV3-1 (or the pseudogene TRBV3-2) with TRBJ2-3; 7 positions match TRBD2. This receptor was obtained from a woman aged 45-60 years with acute COVID-19. CDR3 sequence reads: CASSLGGYTDTQYF. The CDR3 DNA reads TGTGCCAGCAGCCTGGGAGGGTACACAGATACGCAGTATTTT.